These 13 T cell receptor beta chains share one sample of origin, sequenced in a study of pediatric ulcerative colitis. The rectum was sampled with one to two pinch biopsies at colonoscopy. The data were produced by immunoSEQ multiplex PCR, yet TCRdb's version contains in-frame clones alone and is incomplete. The sample holds approximately 40,000 clones; about 81% are singletons and the top ten take 8% to 9.5%. The material sequenced was gut tissue. Source of these receptors: a boy aged 10-17 years with severe ulcerative colitis.

The V and J genes are TRBV7-6 and TRBJ2-7; D gene uncertain. The CDR3 totals 11 residues. The V end lost 8 bases, the J end lost 4 bases, and 9 bases lay between the germline ends. CDR1 and CDR2 from the germline V gene are SGHVS and FNYEAQ. This CDR3 reads CASGPPYEQYF. DNA for the CDR3: TGTGCCAGCGGGCCGCCTTACGAGCAGTACTTC.

For this clone: The junction departs from the called germline gene at one end, perhaps through a read error. The rearrangement uses TRBV29-1 and TRBJ2-4, with D possibly being TRBD1 or TRBD2 (6 bases each). Germline CDR1 SQVTM, CDR2 ANQGSEA. The CDR3 runs to 14 residues. The CDR3 nucleotides read TGCAGCGTCGAAGTTGGGGGGCGAAAAAACATTCAGTACTTC. Its protein product is CSVEVGGRKNIQYF.

This chain connects TRBV18 to TRBJ2-7; the match to TRBD1 covers 11 bases. Germline V lookup: CDR1 KGHSH, CDR2 LQKENI. Trimming cost V 3 bases and J 9 bases; bases outside gene matches: 7. The CDR3 length is 14 residues. This CDR3 reads CASSPGQGAVWQYF. Here the CDR3 DNA reads TGTGCCAGCTCACCCGGACAGGGGGCTGTGTGGCAGTACTTC.

This clone has a handful of counts. This chain connects TRBV28 to TRBJ2-7; D may be TRBD1 (5 bases). CDR1 is MDHEN and CDR2 is SYDVKM in the germline V gene. Trimming took 6 bases from V and 3 from J, leaving 24 bases between them. This CDR3 has 17 residues. The DNA of the CDR3 is TGTGCCAGCAGCTCCATCCTGACAGAAACCTCAGTCTACGAGCAGTACTTC. It specifies CASSSILTETSVYEQYF. The entire variable domain, with the rest obtained from reference TRBV28 and TRBJ2-7, is as follows: DVKVTQSSRYLVKRTGEKVFLECVQDMDHENMFWYRQDPGLGLRLIYFSYDVKMKEKGDIPEGYSVSREKKERFSLILESASTNQTSMYLCASSSILTETSVYEQYFGPGTRLTVT.

This clone was counted a few times. This chain links TRBV19 with TRBJ2-7; D may be TRBD1 (6 bases). Germline values: CDR1 LNHDA, CDR2 SQIVND (reference sequence). The CDR3 runs to 13 residues. The ends were cut back, 5 bases at V and 0 bases at J, with 8 bases in the middle. CDR3 sequence reads: CASSEDSSYEQYF. The CDR3 bases are TGTGCCAGTAGTGAGGACAGCTCCTACGAGCAGTACTTC.

This clone was seen a handful of times. The chain carries TRBV18 and TRBJ1-5; D is undetermined. Germline CDR1 reads KGHSH; CDR2 reads LQKENI. Between the trimmed V and J ends, which lost 6 bases and 0 bases, there was a span of 9 bases. The CDR3 extends over 14 amino acids. The CDR3 DNA reads TGTGCCAGCTCGAAGGAGCATAGCAATCAGCCCCAGCATTTT. It encodes CASSKEHSNQPQHF.

The chain uses TRBV5-1 and TRBJ1-1; D is perhaps TRBD1 (6 bases). Looked up from germline, CDR1 is SGHRS and CDR2 is YFSETQ. The CDR3 is made up of 15 amino acids. Trimming left V 7 bases short and J 3 bases short, with 19 bases between. The CDR3 DNA is TGCGCCAGCCTTGACACAGGGAACGGTTACACTGAAGCTTTCTTT. Protein sequence: CASLDTGNGYTEAFF.

The gene calls are TRBV5-4 and TRBJ2-3; D may correspond to TRBD1 or TRBD2 (5 bases each). The CDR3 consists of 13 residues. Germline V gives CDR1 SGHNT, CDR2 YYREEE (reference sequence). V shed 4 bases and J shed 9 bases, with 15 bases lying between them. DNA of the CDR3: TGTGCCAGCAGCCCCCCCGGGACCCCCACGCAGTATTTT. It codes for CASSPPGTPTQYF.

The genes are TRBV9 and TRBJ2-3; D is possibly TRBD2 (6 bases). Germline V gene lookup returns CDR1 SGDLS and CDR2 YYNGEE. This CDR3 spans 16 amino acids. Between the trimmed V and J ends, which lost 4 bases and 8 bases, there was a span of 23 bases. CDR3 region: CASSTSGGFESGTQYF. The CDR3 DNA sequence: TGTGCCAGCAGCACGAGTGGGGGGTTCGAGAGTGGTACGCAGTATTTT.

The V gene is TRBV30, the J gene TRBJ1-4, with 7 bases identical to TRBD1. V trimming: 5 bases; J trimming: 10 bases; junction bases outside the gene matches: 7. Germline V gene sequence: CDR1 GTSNPN, CDR2 SVGIG (reference sequence). CDR3 length: 12 residues. In DNA, the CDR3 is TGTGCCTGGGGGCTGCAGGGGGGAAAACTGTTTTTT. Translated, it gives CAWGLQGGKLFF.

The chain uses TRBV7-9 and TRBJ2-7; D remains unclear. The CDR3 spans 14 residues. Trimming removed 2 bases from V and 2 bases from J, with 10 bases in between. Germline lookup yields CDR1 SEHNR and CDR2 FQNEAQ (reference sequence). CDR3 in amino acids: CASSLTATPYEQYF. In DNA, the CDR3 is TGTGCCAGCAGCTTAACGGCAACCCCCTACGAGCAGTACTTC.

This chain connects TRBV11-2 to TRBJ2-3; D is ambiguous. The V end was cut by 0 bases, the J end by 5 bases, with 6 bases between. This CDR3 region has 13 residues. Germline V CDR1 and CDR2: SGHAT, FQNNGV. The CDR3 region is CASSLDFGDTQYF. The CDR3, as DNA: TGTGCCAGCAGCTTAGATTTTGGAGATACGCAGTATTTT.

The chain couples TRBV9 to TRBJ1-1, with D uncertain. Deletions cut 0 bases from V and 4 bases from J, with 10 bases between. Germline CDR1 is SGDLS and CDR2 is YYNGEE. CDR3 length: 14 residues. The CDR3 sequence: CASSVDSGSTEAFF. The CDR3 nucleotides are TGTGCCAGCAGCGTAGATTCGGGGTCCACTGAAGCTTTCTTT. Drawing the rest from reference TRBV9 and TRBJ1-1, the complete variable domain is DSGVTQTPKHLITATGQRVTLRCSPRSGDLSVYWYQQSLDQGLQFLIQYYNGEERAKGNILERFSAQQFPDLHSELNLSSLELGDSALYFCASSVDSGSTEAFFGQGTRLTVV.